Below are 29 T cell receptor beta chains sequenced from a single sample in a study of blood T cell repertoires in COVID-19. Data came from immunoSEQ multiplex PCR; TCRdb stores just in-frame clones and leaves some out. The sample includes 95,000 or so clones, around 85% of them seen just once. The sample consisted of peripheral blood. Every receptor here comes from a man older than 75 with active or convalescent COVID-19.

This clone was seen a single time. Here the CDR3 reads CSVRVSTDTQYF. The CDR3 DNA reads TGCAGCGTCAGGGTTAGCACAGATACGCAGTATTTT. V and J are TRBV29-1 and TRBJ2-3; TRBD1 is a possible D gene (5 bases). The CDR3 is 12 amino acids. V was clipped by 6 bases and J by 0 bases, with 7 bases between them. Germline CDR1 reads SQVTM; CDR2 reads ANQGSEA.

The chain has TRBV6-4 and TRBJ2-2, with a possible D match to TRBD1 (6 bases). The CDR3 has 13 amino acids. Trimming took off 6 bases at V and 4 bases at J, with 9 bases between the two ends. Germline CDR1 and CDR2: MRHNA and SNTAGT. CDR3 in amino acids: CASSRGPTGELFF. As DNA, the CDR3 is TGTGCCAGCAGCAGGGGTCCCACCGGGGAGCTGTTTTTT.

The CDR3 loop reads CASSGRGVAYEQYF. The CDR3 DNA is TGTGCCAGCTCAGGCAGGGGAGTAGCCTACGAGCAGTACTTC. V and J are TRBV18 and TRBJ2-7, with D perhaps TRBD1 (6 bases). The V and J ends lost 5 bases and 2 bases respectively, with 13 bases between them. This CDR3 region has 14 residues. The germline gives CDR1 KGHSH, CDR2 LQKENI.

This clone was recorded a few times. The rearrangement uses TRBV7-9 and TRBJ1-3, with 8 bases identical to TRBD1. From germline, CDR1 is SEHNR and CDR2 FQNEAQ (reference sequence). Trimming at V came to 8 bases and at J to 0 bases, leaving 9 bases not matched to a gene. The CDR3 length is 16 residues. CDR3 residues: CASGYRGGGSGNTIYF. The CDR3 nucleotides are TGTGCCAGCGGCTACAGGGGGGGTGGCTCTGGAAACACCATATATTTT.

The V call is TRBV19, the J call TRBJ2-3, with 9 nucleotides matching TRBD1. The V gene's germline CDR1 is LNHDA and CDR2 SQIVND (reference sequence). V was pared by 1 base and J by 1 base, with 6 bases of the junction left unmatched. The CDR3 extends over 17 amino acids. CDR3 sequence: CASSIGTGGWRTDTQYF. CDR3 sequence (DNA): TGTGCCAGTAGTATAGGAACAGGGGGCTGGCGCACAGATACGCAGTATTTT.

Here the CDR3 reads CASSRDLGSTDTQYF. CDR3 in DNA: TGTGCCAGCAGCCGGGACTTAGGAAGCACAGATACGCAGTATTTT. The chain links TRBV5-6 to TRBJ2-3, with D maybe TRBD2 (6 bases). Trimming removed 4 bases at V and 0 bases at J, with 12 bases between. Germline-derived CDR1 and CDR2 are SGHDT and YYEEEE. This CDR3 is built from 15 residues. Filled out from reference TRBV5-6 and TRBJ2-3, the complete variable domain reads DAGVTQSPTHLIKTRGQQVTLRCSPKSGHDTVSWYQQALGQGPQFIFQYYEEEERQRGNFPDRFSGHQFPNYSSELNVNALLLGDSALYLCASSRDLGSTDTQYFGPGTRLTVL.

The rearrangement links TRBV4-3 to TRBJ1-3; TRBD1 is a possible D gene (6 bases). This CDR3 has 15 residues. V lost 2 bases, J lost 4 bases, and 12 bases lay in between. CDR1 is LGHNA, CDR2 YSLEER, per germline. This CDR3 is CASSQRQVTGNTIYF. CDR3 coding DNA: TGCGCCAGCAGCCAACGACAGGTAACAGGAAACACCATATATTTT.

The rearrangement links TRBV4-1 to TRBJ1-6; 10 nucleotides line up with TRBD1. After removal of 4 bases from V and 4 bases from J, the junction contained 4 bases not matched to a gene. This CDR3 contains 16 residues. Per germline, CDR1 MGHRA and CDR2 YSYEKL. CDR3 nucleotide sequence: TGCGCCAGCAGCCTCCGGGACAGGGGATATAATTCACCCCTCCACTTT. As protein: CASSLRDRGYNSPLHF.

V and J are TRBV12-5 and TRBJ1-5; the D gene is possibly TRBD1 (5 bases). Between the trimmed V and J ends, which lost 6 bases and 7 bases, there was a span of 22 bases. CDR1 LGHNT and CDR2 FRNRAP come from the germline V gene. The CDR3 is 16 amino acids. CDR3 region: CASGPWGQTLPQPQHF. DNA for the CDR3: TGTGCTAGTGGCCCCTGGGGCCAAACTCTTCCCCAGCCCCAGCATTTT.

J is TRBJ1-2 and V is TRBV7-2; tentative D call: TRBD1 (5 bases). Per germline, CDR1 SGHTA and CDR2 FQGNSA. The V end lost 0 bases, the J end lost 5 bases, and 10 bases lay between the germline ends. This CDR3 region has 14 residues. DNA of the CDR3: TGTGCCAGCAGCTTAGCGGAGACAGTTTATGGCTACACCTTC. Translating it yields CASSLAETVYGYTF.

The chain combines TRBV7-2 with TRBJ1-1, with 9 bases lining up with TRBD1. Germline CDR1 and CDR2: SGHTA and FQGNSA. V was pared by 1 base and J by 5 bases, with 2 bases of the junction left unmatched. CDR3 length equals 14 residues. For the CDR3, the DNA is TGTGCCAGCAGCTTAGGAGGACAGGGGACTGAAGCTTTCTTT. Its protein is CASSLGGQGTEAFF.

The chain combines TRBV9 with TRBJ2-2, with no clear D. Germline V lookup: CDR1 SGDLS, CDR2 YYNGEE. This CDR3 comprises 15 residues. V lost 6 bases and J 0 bases, leaving 12 bases between the germline ends. The CDR3 region has the DNA TGTGCCAGCAACCCGTGGAGTTCGAACACCGGGGAGCTGTTTTTT. Translation gives CASNPWSSNTGELFF.

This clone has a handful of counts. This chain uses TRBV6-6 with TRBJ1-1, with 7 bases fitting TRBD1. This CDR3 contains 14 residues. Germline assignment: CDR1 MNHNY and CDR2 SVGAGI (reference sequence). The V segment lost 6 bases and the J segment 2 bases; nucleotides outside the gene matches: 6. CDR3 region: CASRLGQVNTEAFF. DNA of the CDR3: TGTGCCAGCAGACTCGGACAGGTTAACACTGAAGCTTTCTTT.

This chain joins TRBV7-9 and TRBJ1-2, with 7 positions matching TRBD1. The CDR3 is 15 residues long. The germline CDR1 and CDR2 sequences are SEHNR and FQNEAQ (reference sequence). Germline trimming cut 4 bases from V and 0 bases from J; bases unmatched to any gene: 5. CDR3 DNA: TGTGCCAGCAGCTCACAGGGGACTCCTAACTATGGCTACACCTTC. The encoded protein is CASSSQGTPNYGYTF.

The chain combines TRBV21-1 with TRBJ1-1. TRBV21-1 is annotated as a pseudogene. CDR3 length: 17 amino acids. The CDR3 sequence: CASSPRVIRLRHREAFF. CDR3 in DNA: TGTGCCAGCAGCCCTCGGGTTATCCGGCTCCGGCACCGGGAAGCTTTCTTT.

This sequence joins TRBV10-3 and TRBJ1-2; the D is unclear. CDR3 size: 17 residues. Germline V CDR1 and CDR2: ENHRY, SYGVKD. V was cut by 3 bases and J by 0 bases, with 17 bases left in between. DNA of the CDR3: TGTGCCATCAGTGAAAGGAACAGTCCCTCAGCTAACTATGGCTACACCTTC. Encoded protein: CAISERNSPSANYGYTF.

The chain links TRBV19 to TRBJ1-2; 11 nucleotides match TRBD1. CDR1 and CDR2 (germline): LNHDA, SQIVND (reference sequence). The CDR3 has 16 amino acids. V shed 1 base and J 7 bases; nucleotides not matched to a gene: 8. The CDR3 DNA is TGTGCCAGTAGTATAGTTCGAGGGACAGGGGGGTCTGGCTACACCTTC. Translating gives CASSIVRGTGGSGYTF.

The rearrangement joins TRBV5-1 to TRBJ1-1; TRBD1 is a possible D gene (5 bases). The CDR3 contains 14 residues. V was pared by 0 bases and J by 5 bases, with 11 bases between. CDR1 and CDR2 (germline): SGHRS, YFSETQ. CDR3 sequence reads: CASSLEGVDTEAFF. CDR3 DNA sequence: TGCGCCAGCAGCTTGGAAGGGGTAGATACTGAAGCTTTCTTT.

This chain connects TRBV5-4 to TRBJ2-5, with 8 nucleotides matching TRBD1. The germline V gene encodes CDR1 SGHNT and CDR2 YYREEE (reference sequence). This CDR3 is built from 15 residues. V lost 1 base, J lost 2 bases, and 4 bases stayed unmatched. CDR3 DNA sequence: TGTGCCAGCAGCTTGTCCAGGGGGCAGCAAGAGACCCAGTACTTC. This sequence encodes CASSLSRGQQETQYF.

V is TRBV18 and J is TRBJ2-7; D is perhaps TRBD1 (5 bases). The CDR3 is made up of 13 amino acids. V dropped 2 bases and J dropped 3 bases, with 8 bases sitting between them. Germline V gives CDR1 KGHSH, CDR2 LQKENI. CDR3: CASSPIQGYEQYF. The CDR3 DNA reads TGTGCCAGCTCACCAATCCAGGGCTACGAGCAGTACTTC.

The J gene is TRBJ1-2, the V gene TRBV3-1 (or the pseudogene TRBV3-2), with D hard to call. Germline CDR1 is LGHDT and CDR2 is YNNKEL (reference sequence). This CDR3 is 12 amino acids long. V dropped 1 base and J dropped 6 bases, with 6 bases sitting between them. The DNA for the CDR3 is TGTGCCAGCAGCCAAGGTCAGAATGGCTACACCTTC. Amino acids: CASSQGQNGYTF.

The rearrangement joins TRBV19 to TRBJ1-5; perhaps TRBD1 as D (5 bases). This CDR3 region has 16 residues. The V and J ends lost 1 base and 0 bases respectively, with 10 bases between them. Germline V gives CDR1 LNHDA, CDR2 SQIVND (reference sequence). The CDR3, as DNA: TGTGCCAGTAGTATAGTTCAGGGTCATAGCAATCAGCCCCAGCATTTT. Its translation: CASSIVQGHSNQPQHF.

V gene TRBV5-1 combines with J gene TRBJ1-1; D unclear. The CDR3 spans 13 residues. Trimming removed 7 bases from V and 1 base from J, with 11 bases in between. Germline V lookup: CDR1 SGHRS, CDR2 YFSETQ. The CDR3 reads CASRAGGNTEAFF. CDR3 nucleotide sequence: TGCGCCAGCCGGGCCGGAGGGAACACTGAAGCTTTCTTT.

The chain uses TRBV6-6 and TRBJ2-3, with D maybe TRBD1 (5 bases). V shed 7 bases and J shed 5 bases, with 10 bases lying between them. The CDR3 length is 12 residues. Germline V gene lookup returns CDR1 MNHNY and CDR2 SVGAGI (reference sequence). CDR3 sequence reads: CASTFTGDTQYF. The DNA for the CDR3 is TGTGCCAGCACCTTTACAGGAGATACGCAGTATTTT.

CDR3 in amino acids: CASVSGGNTEAFF. The CDR3 bases are TGTGCCAGCGTATCGGGGGGTAACACTGAAGCTTTCTTT. This rearrangement joins TRBV7-9 to TRBJ1-1; maybe TRBD1 (5 bases). Germline CDR1 reads SEHNR; CDR2 reads FQNEAQ (reference sequence). V gave up 8 bases and J gave up 2 bases, with 12 bases separating them. This CDR3 comprises 13 residues.

The chain employs TRBV7-3 and TRBJ2-1, with TRBD2 as a possible D gene (6 bases). The CDR3 consists of 14 residues. V was shortened by 5 bases and J by 6 bases, with 14 bases between the two germline ends. The germline V gene encodes CDR1 SGHTA and CDR2 FQGTGA. DNA for the CDR3: TGTGCCAGCAGCCCCGGAGGAGGGACCAATGAGCAGTTCTTC. It specifies CASSPGGGTNEQFF.

This sequence joins TRBV9 and TRBJ2-5; D is unresolved. V was trimmed by 0 bases and J by 0 bases, leaving 12 bases between them. The germline V gene has CDR1 SGDLS and CDR2 YYNGEE. The CDR3 sequence is 16 residues long. CDR3 region: CASSVGVAGYQETQYF. CDR3 sequence (DNA): TGTGCCAGCAGCGTAGGCGTGGCCGGGTACCAAGAGACCCAGTACTTC.

This rearrangement joins TRBV9 to TRBJ2-7; the match to TRBD1 covers 8 bases. The CDR3 runs 16 residues. The germline V gene has CDR1 SGDLS and CDR2 YYNGEE. Losses at the gene ends were 2 bases for V and 6 bases for J; bases not matched to a gene: 13. In nucleotides, the CDR3 is TGTGCCAGCAGCGTCGGCCAGGGGGCAAGAGTAGCCGAGCAGTACTTC. It encodes CASSVGQGARVAEQYF.

The chain is built from TRBV25-1 and TRBJ2-1; 8 nucleotides agree with TRBD1. V was clipped by 4 bases and J by 8 bases; unmatched bases: 7. This CDR3 contains 14 residues. Per germline, CDR1 MGHDK and CDR2 SYGVNS. The CDR3, as DNA: TGTGCCAGCAGTGCCGACAGGGGAGCCGATGAGCAGTTCTTC. Amino acids: CASSADRGADEQFF.